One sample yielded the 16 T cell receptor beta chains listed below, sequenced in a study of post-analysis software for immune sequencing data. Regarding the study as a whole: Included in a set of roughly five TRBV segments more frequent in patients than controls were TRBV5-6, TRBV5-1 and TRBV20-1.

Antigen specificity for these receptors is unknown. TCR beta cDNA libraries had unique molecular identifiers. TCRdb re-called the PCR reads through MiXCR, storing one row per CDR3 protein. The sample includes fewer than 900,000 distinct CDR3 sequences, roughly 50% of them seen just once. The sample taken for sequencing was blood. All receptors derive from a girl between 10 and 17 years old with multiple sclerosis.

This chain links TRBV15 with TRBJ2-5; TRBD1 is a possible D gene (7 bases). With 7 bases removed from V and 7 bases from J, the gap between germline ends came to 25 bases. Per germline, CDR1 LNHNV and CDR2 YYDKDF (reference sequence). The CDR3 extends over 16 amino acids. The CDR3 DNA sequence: TGTGCCACCACCGCAGGGGACTTGACAGGGACCAGGACCCAGTACTTC. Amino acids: CATTAGDLTGTRTQYF. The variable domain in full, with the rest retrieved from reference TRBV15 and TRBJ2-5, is DAMVIQNPRYQVTQFGKPVTLSCSQTLNHNVMYWYQQKSSQAPKLLFHYYDKDFNNEADTPDNFQSRRPNTSFCFLDIRSPGLGDTAMYLCATTAGDLTGTRTQYFGPGTRLLVL.

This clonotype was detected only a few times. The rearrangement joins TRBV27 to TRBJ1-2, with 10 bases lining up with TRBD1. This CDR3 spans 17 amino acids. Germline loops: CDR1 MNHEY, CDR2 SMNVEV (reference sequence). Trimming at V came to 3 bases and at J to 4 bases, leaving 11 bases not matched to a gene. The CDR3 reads CASSFSGTGVAAYGYTF. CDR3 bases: TGTGCCAGCAGTTTCTCCGGGACAGGGGTCGCCGCCTATGGCTACACCTTC.

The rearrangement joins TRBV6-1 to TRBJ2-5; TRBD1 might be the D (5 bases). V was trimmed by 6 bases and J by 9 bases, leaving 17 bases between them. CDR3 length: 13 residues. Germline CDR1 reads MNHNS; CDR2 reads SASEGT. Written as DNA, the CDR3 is TGTGCCAGCAGGGAATCTACAGGCGGACCCCAGTACTTC. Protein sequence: CASRESTGGPQYF.

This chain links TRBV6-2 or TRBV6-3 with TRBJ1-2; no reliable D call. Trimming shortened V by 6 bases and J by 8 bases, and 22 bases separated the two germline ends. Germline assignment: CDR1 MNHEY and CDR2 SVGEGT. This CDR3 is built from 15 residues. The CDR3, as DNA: TGTGCCAGCAGCTACCCCGTCGGGGATCTTCGAGGCTACACCTTC. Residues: CASSYPVGDLRGYTF.

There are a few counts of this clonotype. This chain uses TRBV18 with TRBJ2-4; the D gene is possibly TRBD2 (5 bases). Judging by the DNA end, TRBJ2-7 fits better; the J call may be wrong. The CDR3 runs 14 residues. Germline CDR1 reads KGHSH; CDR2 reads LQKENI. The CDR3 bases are TGTGCCAGCTCACCTTCGGGCGGGCTCTACGAGCAGTACTTC. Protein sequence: CASSPSGGLYEQYF.

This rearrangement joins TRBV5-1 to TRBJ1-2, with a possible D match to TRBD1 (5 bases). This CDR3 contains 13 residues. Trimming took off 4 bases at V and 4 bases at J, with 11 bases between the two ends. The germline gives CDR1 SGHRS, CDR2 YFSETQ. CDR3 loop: CASSPQGAYGYTF. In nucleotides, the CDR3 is TGCGCCAGCAGCCCGCAGGGTGCCTATGGCTACACCTTC.

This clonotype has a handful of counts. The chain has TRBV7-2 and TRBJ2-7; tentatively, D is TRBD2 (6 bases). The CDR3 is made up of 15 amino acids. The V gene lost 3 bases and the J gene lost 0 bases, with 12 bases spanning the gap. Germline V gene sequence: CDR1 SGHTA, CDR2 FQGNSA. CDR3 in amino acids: CASSFLATSSYEQYF. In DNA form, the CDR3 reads TGTGCCAGCAGCTTCCTAGCGACCAGCTCCTACGAGCAGTACTTC.

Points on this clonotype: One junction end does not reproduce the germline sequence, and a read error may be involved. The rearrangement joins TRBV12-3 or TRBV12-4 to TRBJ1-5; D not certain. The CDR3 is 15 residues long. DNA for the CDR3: TGTGCCAGTAGTTTCGACGGAACAAACAATCAGCCCCAGCATTTT. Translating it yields CASSFDGTNNQPQHF.

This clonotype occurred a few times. The CDR3 DNA reads TGTGCCACCAGCAGAGATAGGAGTTCCCCCTACGAGCAGTACTTC. The encoded protein is CATSRDRSSPYEQYF. The chain recombines TRBV15 with TRBJ2-5; D gene uncertain. The J call could be wrong; TRBJ2-7 is a better fit for the DNA end. Germline lookup yields CDR1 LNHNV and CDR2 YYDKDF (reference sequence). The CDR3 length is 15 residues.

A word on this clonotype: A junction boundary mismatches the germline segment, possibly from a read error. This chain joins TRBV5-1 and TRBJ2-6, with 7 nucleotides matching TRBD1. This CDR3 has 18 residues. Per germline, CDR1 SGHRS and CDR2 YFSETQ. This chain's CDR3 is CASSFWAGGESGANVPTF. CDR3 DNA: TGCGCCAGCAGCTTTTGGGCAGGGGGTGAGTCTGGGGCCAACGTCCCGACTTTC.

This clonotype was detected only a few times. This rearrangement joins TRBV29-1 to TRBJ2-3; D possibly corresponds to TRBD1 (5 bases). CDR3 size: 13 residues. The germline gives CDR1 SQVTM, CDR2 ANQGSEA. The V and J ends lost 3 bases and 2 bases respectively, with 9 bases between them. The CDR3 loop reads CSVDSGFTDTQYF. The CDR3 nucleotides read TGCAGCGTTGATTCAGGGTTCACAGATACGCAGTATTTT.

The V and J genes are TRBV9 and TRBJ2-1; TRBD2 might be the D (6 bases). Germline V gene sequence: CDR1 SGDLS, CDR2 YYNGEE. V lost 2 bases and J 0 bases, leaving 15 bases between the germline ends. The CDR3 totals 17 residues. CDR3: CASSVRGSGSSYNEQFF. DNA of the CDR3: TGTGCCAGCAGCGTGAGGGGTAGCGGAAGCTCCTACAATGAGCAGTTCTTC.

CDR3 loop: CASSQIQGTAGANVLTF. DNA of the CDR3: TGTGCCAGCTCACAAATACAGGGAACGGCTGGGGCCAACGTCCTGACTTTC. The chain joins TRBV18 to TRBJ2-6, with a possible D match to TRBD1 (6 bases). The V gene lost 4 bases and the J gene lost 2 bases, with 15 bases spanning the gap. The CDR3 consists of 17 residues. Germline V lookup: CDR1 KGHSH, CDR2 LQKENI.

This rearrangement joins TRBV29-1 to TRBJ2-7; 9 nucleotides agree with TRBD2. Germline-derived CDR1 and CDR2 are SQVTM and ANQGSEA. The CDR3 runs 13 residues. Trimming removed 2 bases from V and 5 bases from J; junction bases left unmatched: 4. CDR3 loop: CSVEWGLANEQYF. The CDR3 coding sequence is TGCAGCGTTGAATGGGGACTAGCAAACGAGCAGTACTTC.

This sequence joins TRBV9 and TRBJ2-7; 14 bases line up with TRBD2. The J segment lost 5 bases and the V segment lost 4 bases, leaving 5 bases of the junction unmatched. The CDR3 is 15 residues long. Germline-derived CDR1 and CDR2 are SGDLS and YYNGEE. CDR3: CASSTTGLAGDEQYF. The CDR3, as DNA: TGTGCCAGCAGCACGACGGGACTAGCGGGAGACGAGCAGTACTTC.

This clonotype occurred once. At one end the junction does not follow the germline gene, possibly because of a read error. The CDR3 loop is CASSLIIAGEETQYF. The CDR3 nucleotides are TGTGCCAGCAGCTTAATCATAGCGGGGGAGGAGACTCAGTACTTC. The rearrangement joins TRBV7-2 to TRBJ2-5, with 9 nucleotides matching TRBD2. Germline V CDR1 and CDR2: SGHTA, FQGNSA. This CDR3 contains 15 residues.